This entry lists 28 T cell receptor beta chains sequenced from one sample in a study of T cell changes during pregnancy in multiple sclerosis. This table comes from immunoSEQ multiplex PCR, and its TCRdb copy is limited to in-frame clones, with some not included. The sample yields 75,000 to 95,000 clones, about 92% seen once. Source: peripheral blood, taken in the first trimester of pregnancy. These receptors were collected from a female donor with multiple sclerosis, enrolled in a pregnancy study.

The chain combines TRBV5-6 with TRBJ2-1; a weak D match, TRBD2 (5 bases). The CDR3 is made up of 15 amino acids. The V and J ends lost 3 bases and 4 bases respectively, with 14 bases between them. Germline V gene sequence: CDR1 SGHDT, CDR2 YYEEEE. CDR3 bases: TGTGCCAGCAGCTCTGGACTGGCTCGTTACAATGAGCAGTTCTTC. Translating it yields CASSSGLARYNEQFF.

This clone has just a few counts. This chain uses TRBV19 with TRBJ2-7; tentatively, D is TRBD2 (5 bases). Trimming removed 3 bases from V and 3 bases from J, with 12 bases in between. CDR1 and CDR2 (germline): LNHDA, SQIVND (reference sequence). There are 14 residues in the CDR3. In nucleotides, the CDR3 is TGTGCCAGTAGTATTTTCTCCGGGGTCTACGAGCAGTACTTC. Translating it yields CASSIFSGVYEQYF.

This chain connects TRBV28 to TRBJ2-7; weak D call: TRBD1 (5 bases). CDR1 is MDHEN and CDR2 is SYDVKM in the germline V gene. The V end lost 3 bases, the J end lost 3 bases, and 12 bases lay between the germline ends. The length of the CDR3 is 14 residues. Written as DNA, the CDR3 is TGTGCCAGCAGTTTGGGTCAGGGTAACTACGAGCAGTACTTC. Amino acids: CASSLGQGNYEQYF.

CDR3 DNA: TGTGCCAGCAGTTTAGGGGGGAACTTCTACGAGCAGTACTTC. This encodes CASSLGGNFYEQYF. The chain is built from TRBV27 and TRBJ2-7; the D gene is possibly TRBD2 (6 bases). Between the trimmed V and J ends, which lost 2 bases and 3 bases, there was a span of 11 bases. CDR1 and CDR2 from the germline V gene are MNHEY and SMNVEV (reference sequence). The length of the CDR3 is 14 residues.

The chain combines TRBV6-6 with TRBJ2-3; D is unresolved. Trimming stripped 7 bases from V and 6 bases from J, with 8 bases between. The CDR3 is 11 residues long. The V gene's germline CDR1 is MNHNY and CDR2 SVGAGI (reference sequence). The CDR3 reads CASNYMDTQYF. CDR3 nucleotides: TGTGCCAGCAACTACATGGATACGCAGTATTTT.

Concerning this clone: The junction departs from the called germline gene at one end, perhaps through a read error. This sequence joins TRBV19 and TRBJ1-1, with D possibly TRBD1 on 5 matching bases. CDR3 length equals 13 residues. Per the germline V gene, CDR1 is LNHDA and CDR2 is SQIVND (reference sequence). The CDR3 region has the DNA TGTGCCAGTAGTATGGGGGGGAACGCTGAAGCTTTCTTT. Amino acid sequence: CASSMGGNAEAFF.

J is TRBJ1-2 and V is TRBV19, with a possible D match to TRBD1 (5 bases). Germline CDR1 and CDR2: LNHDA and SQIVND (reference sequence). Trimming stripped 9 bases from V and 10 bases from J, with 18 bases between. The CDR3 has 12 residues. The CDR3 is CASRANQGVYTF. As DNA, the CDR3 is TGTGCCAGCCGCGCCAACCAAGGGGTCTACACCTTC.

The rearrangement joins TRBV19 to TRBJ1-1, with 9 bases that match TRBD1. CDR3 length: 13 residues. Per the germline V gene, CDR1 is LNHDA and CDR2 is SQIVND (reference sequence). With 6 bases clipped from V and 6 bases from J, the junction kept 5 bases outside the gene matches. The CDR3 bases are TGTGCCAGTAGATGGACAGGGGTATCTGAAGCTTTCTTT. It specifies CASRWTGVSEAFF.

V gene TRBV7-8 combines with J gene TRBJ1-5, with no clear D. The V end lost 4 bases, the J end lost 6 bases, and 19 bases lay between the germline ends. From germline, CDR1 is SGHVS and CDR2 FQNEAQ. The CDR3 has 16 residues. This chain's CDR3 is CASSSTLPGITQPQHF. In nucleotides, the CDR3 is TGTGCCAGCAGCTCCACATTACCGGGGATAACTCAGCCCCAGCATTTT.

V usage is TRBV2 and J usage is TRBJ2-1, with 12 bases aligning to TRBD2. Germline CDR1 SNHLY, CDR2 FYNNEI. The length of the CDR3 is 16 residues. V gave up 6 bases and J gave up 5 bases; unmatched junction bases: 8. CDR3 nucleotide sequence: TGTGCCAGCAGCGAGCATCGACTAGCGGGAGACAATGAGCAGTTCTTC. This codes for CASSEHRLAGDNEQFF.

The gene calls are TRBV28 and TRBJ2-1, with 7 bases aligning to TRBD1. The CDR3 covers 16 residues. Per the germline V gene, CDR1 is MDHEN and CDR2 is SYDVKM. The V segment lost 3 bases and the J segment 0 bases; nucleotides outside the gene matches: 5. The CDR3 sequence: CASSLGQWSSYNEQFF. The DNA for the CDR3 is TGTGCCAGCAGTTTGGGACAGTGGAGCTCCTACAATGAGCAGTTCTTC. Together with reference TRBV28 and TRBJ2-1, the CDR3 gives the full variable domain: DVKVTQSSRYLVKRTGEKVFLECVQDMDHENMFWYRQDPGLGLRLIYFSYDVKMKEKGDIPEGYSVSREKKERFSLILESASTNQTSMYLCASSLGQWSSYNEQFFGPGTRLTVL.

CDR3 amino acids: CASSLETFLGYTF. In DNA, the CDR3 is TGTGCCAGCAGCTTAGAAACATTCCTTGGCTACACCTTC. The chain carries TRBV7-2 and TRBJ1-2; D call uncertain. Per the germline V gene, CDR1 is SGHTA and CDR2 is FQGNSA. V was clipped by 1 base and J by 7 bases, with 10 bases between them. This CDR3 is 13 amino acids long.

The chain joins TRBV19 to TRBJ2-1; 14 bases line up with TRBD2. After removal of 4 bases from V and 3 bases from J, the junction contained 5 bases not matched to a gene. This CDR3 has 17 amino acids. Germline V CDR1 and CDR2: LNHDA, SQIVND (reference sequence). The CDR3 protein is CASSRGLAGVGYNEQFF. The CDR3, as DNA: TGTGCCAGTAGTAGGGGACTAGCGGGAGTTGGCTACAATGAGCAGTTCTTC.

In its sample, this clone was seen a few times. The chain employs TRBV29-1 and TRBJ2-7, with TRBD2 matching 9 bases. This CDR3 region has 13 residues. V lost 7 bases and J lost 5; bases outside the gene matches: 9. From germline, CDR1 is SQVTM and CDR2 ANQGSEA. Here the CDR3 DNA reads TGCAGCGCTGCGGGAGGGAGTGACCACGAGCAGTACTTC. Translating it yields CSAAGGSDHEQYF.

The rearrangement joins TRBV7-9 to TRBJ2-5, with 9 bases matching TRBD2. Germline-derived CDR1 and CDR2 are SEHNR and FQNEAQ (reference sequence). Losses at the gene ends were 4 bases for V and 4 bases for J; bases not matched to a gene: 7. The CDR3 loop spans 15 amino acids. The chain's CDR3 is CASSSAGGPGETQYF. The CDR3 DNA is TGTGCCAGCAGCTCCGCGGGAGGGCCAGGAGAGACCCAGTACTTC.

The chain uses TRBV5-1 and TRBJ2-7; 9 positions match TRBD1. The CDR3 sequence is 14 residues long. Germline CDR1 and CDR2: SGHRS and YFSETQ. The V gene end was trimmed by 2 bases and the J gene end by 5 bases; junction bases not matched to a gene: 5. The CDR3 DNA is TGCGCCAGCAGCTTCAGGACAGGGGTGGACGAGCAGTACTTC. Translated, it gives CASSFRTGVDEQYF.

Here the CDR3 DNA reads TGTGCCAGCAGTTCAGGGGCCCTCAATCAGCCCCAGCATTTT. Its translation is CASSSGALNQPQHF. The chain uses TRBV28 and TRBJ1-5, with D maybe TRBD1 (6 bases). V was clipped by 4 bases and J by 3 bases, with 10 bases between them. The CDR3 covers 14 residues. Germline V gene data show CDR1 as MDHEN and CDR2 as SYDVKM.

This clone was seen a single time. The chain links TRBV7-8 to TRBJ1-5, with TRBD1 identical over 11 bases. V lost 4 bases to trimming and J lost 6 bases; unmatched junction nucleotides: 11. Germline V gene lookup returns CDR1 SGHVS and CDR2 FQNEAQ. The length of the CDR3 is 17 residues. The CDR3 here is CASSWGPGQGVIQPQHF. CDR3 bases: TGTGCCAGCAGCTGGGGACCGGGACAGGGGGTAATTCAGCCCCAGCATTTT.

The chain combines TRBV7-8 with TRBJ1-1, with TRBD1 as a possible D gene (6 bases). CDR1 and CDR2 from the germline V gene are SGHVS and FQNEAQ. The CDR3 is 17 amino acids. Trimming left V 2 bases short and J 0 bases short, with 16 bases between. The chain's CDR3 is CASSLFVGGRMNTEAFF. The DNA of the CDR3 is TGTGCCAGCAGCTTATTCGTAGGGGGTCGTATGAACACTGAAGCTTTCTTT.

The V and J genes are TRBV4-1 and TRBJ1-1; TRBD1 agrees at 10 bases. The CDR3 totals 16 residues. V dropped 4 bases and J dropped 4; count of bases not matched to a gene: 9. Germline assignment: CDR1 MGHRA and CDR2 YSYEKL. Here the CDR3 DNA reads TGCGCCAGCAGCCCCCGGACAGGGGGATTCGCCACTGAAGCTTTCTTT. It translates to CASSPRTGGFATEAFF.

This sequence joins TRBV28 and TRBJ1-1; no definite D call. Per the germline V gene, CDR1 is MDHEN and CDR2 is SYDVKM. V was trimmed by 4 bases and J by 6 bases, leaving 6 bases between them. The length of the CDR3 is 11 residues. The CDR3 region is CASSSLPEAFF. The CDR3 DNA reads TGTGCCAGCAGTTCTCTCCCTGAAGCTTTCTTT.

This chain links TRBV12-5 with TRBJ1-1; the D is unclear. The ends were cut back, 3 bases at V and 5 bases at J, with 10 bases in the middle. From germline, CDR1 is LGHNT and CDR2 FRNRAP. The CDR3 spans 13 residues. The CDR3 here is CASGLEGRTEAFF. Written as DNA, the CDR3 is TGTGCTAGTGGTTTAGAGGGTAGAACTGAAGCTTTCTTT.

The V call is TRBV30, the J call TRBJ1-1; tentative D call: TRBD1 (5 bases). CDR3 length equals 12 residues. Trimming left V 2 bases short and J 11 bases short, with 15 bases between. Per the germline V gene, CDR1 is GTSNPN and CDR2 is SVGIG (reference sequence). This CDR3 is CAWSLKPRGAFF. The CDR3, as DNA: TGTGCCTGGAGTCTCAAGCCCCGGGGGGCTTTCTTT.

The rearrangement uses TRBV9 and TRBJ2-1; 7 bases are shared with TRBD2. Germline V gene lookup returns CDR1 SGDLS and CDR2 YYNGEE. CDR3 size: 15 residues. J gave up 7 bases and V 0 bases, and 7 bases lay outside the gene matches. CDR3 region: CASSVELALSNEQFF. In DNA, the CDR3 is TGTGCCAGCAGCGTAGAACTAGCGCTGTCAAATGAGCAGTTCTTC.

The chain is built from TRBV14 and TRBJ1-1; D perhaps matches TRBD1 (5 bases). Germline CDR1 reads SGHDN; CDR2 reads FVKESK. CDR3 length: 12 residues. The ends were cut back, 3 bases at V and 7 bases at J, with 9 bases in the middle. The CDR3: CASSQQGFEAFF. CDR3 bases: TGTGCCAGCAGCCAGCAGGGCTTTGAAGCTTTCTTT.

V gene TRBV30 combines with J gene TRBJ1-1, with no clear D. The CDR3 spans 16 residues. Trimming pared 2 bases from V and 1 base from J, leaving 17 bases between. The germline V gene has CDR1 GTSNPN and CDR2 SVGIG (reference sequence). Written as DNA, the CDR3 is TGTGCCTGGAGTAGTGAGGTTCGGGGATGGAACACTGAAGCTTTCTTT. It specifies CAWSSEVRGWNTEAFF.

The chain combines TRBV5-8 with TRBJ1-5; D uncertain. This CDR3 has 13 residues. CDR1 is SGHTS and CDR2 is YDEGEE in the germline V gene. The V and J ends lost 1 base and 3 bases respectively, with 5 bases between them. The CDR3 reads CASSLTVNQPQHF. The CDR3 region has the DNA TGTGCCAGCAGCTTGACAGTCAATCAGCCCCAGCATTTT.

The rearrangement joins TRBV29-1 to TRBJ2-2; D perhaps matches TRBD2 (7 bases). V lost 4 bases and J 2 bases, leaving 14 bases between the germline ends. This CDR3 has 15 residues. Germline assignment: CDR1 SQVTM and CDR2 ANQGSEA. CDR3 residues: CSVVRGGDNTGELFF. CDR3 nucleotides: TGCAGCGTTGTACGCGGGGGCGACAACACCGGGGAGCTGTTTTTT.